The clone carrying this T cell receptor (beta chain) was observed at least ten times. No antigen is known for it. Arm-PCR with iRepertoire HTBI primers amplified the CDR3 regions for these TCR beta libraries. TCRdb passed the multiplex PCR reads through MiXCR, listing each CDR3 protein once. This sample carries 350,000 to 500,000 distinct CDR3 sequences, over 20% of them seen once, and the ten largest clones take around 15%. Time point defined: persistent/refractory GD, antithyroid drugs over 5 years with positive TRAb. PBMC-derived RNA was used for the TCR library. These data belong to a study of regulatory T cells in long-lasting Graves disease. Study results and limitations: A greater number of public clonotypes (under 3,000) was shared by persistent patients than by new patients (about 880).

In germline, CDR1 is LNHNV, CDR2 YYDKDF (reference sequence). Trimming removed 3 bases at V and 6 bases at J, with 15 bases between. CDR3 size: 15 residues. This sequence originates from a female donor with Graves disease. This rearrangement joins TRBV15 to TRBJ2-4; D might be TRBD2 (6 bases). The specimen was peripheral blood mononuclear cells (PBMCs), collected when the disease was refractory, from a patient treated with antithyroid drugs. CDR3 in amino acids: CATSSPSGEVNIQYF. The CDR3 region has the DNA TGTGCCACCAGCAGCCCATCTGGGGAGGTAAACATTCAGTACTTC.